This T cell receptor beta chain is drawn from a study of CD8 T cells in ankylosing spondylitis. It was by quantitative 5'-RACE with molecular barcodes that TCR beta libraries were made. TCRdb passed the 5' RACE reads through MiXCR, listing each CDR3 protein once. The repertoire includes approximately 140,000 distinct CDR3 sequences, around 43% of them detected once, and around 15% sits in the top ten. The CDR3 is 16 residues long. Germline V gene data show CDR1 as MNHEY and CDR2 as SMNVEV (reference sequence). Trimming shortened V by 5 bases and J by 2 bases, and 18 bases separated the two germline ends.

Material: synovial fluid, either unsorted or a sorted T cell fraction (not recorded which). The source of this sequence is a male donor with ankylosing spondylitis. The chain combines TRBV27 with TRBJ1-2, with D uncertain. Here the CDR3 reads CASSTLKEELNYGYTF. The CDR3 nucleotides read TGTGCCAGCAGTACCCTTAAAGAGGAGCTAAACTATGGCTACACCTTC.